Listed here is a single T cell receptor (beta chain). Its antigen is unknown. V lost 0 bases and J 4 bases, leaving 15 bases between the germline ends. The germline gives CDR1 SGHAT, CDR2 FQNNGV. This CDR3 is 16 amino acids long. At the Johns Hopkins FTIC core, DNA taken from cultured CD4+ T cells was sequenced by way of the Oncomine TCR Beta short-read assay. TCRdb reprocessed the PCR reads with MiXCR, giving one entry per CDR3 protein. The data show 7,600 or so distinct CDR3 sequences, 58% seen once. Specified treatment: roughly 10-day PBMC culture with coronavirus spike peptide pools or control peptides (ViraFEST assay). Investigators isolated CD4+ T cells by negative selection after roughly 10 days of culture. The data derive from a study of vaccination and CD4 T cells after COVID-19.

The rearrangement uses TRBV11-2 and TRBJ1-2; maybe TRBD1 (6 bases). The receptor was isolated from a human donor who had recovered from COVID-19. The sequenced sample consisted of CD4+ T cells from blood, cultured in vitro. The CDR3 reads CASSLDLWGAGYGYTF. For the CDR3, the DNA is TGTGCCAGCAGCTTAGATCTGTGGGGGGCGGGCTATGGCTACACCTTC. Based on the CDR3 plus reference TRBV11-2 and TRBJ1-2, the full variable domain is EAGVAQSPRYKIIEKRQSVAFWCNPISGHATLYWYQQILGQGPKLLIQFQNNGVVDDSQLPKDRFSAERLKGVDSTLKIQPAKLEDSAVYLCASSLDLWGAGYGYTFGSGTRLTVV.